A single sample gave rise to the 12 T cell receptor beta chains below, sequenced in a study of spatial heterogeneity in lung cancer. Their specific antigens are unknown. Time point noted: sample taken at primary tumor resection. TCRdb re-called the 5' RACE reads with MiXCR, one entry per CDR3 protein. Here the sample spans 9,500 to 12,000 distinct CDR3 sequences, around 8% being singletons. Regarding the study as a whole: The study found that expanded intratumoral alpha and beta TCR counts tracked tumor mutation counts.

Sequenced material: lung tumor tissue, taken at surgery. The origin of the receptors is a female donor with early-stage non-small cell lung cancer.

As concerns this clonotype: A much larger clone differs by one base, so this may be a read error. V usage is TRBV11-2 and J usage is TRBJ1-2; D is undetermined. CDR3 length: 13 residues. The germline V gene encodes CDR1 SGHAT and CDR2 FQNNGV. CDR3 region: CATSLSDNYGYTF. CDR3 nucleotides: TGTGCCACCAGCTTATCAGATAACTATGGCTACACCTTC. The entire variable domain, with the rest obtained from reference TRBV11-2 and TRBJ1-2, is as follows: EAGVAQSPRYKIIEKRQSVAFWCNPISGHATLYWYQQILGQGPKLLIQFQNNGVVDDSQLPKDRFSAERLKGVDSTLKIQPAKLEDSAVYLCATSLSDNYGYTFGSGTRLTVV.

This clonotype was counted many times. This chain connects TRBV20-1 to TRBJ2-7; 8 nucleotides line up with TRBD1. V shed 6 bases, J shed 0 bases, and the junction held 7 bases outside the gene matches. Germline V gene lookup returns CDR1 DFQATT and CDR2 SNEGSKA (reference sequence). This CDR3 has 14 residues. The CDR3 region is CSASLDRVSYEQYF. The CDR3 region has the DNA TGCAGTGCCAGTCTGGACAGGGTCTCCTACGAGCAGTACTTC.

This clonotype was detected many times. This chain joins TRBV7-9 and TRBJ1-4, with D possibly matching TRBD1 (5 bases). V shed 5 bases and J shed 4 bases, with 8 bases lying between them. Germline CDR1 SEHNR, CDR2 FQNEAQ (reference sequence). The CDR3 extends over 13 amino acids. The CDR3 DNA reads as TGTGCCAGCAGCCAAGGGGATAATGAAAAACTGTTTTTT. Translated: CASSQGDNEKLFF.

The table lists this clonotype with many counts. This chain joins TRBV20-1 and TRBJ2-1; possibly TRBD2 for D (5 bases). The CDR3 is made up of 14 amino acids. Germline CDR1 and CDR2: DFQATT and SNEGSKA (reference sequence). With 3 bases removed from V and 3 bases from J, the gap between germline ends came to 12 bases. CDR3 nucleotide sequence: TGCAGTGCTAGTTCGGACTCGAGCTACAATGAGCAGTTCTTC. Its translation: CSASSDSSYNEQFF.

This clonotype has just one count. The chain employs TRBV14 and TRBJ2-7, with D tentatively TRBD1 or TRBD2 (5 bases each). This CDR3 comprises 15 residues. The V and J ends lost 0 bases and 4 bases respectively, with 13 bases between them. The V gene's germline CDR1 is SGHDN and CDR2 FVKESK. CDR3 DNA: TGTGCCAGCAGCCAAGAAGGGATTGGGACGTACGAGCAGTACTTC. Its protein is CASSQEGIGTYEQYF.

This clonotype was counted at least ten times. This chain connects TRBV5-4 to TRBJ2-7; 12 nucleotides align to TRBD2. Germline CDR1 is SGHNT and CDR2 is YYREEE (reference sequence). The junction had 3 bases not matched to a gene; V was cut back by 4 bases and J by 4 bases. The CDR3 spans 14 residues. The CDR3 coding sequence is TGTGCCAGCAGCGTGACTAGCGGGGGTTACGAGCAGTACTTC. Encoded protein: CASSVTSGGYEQYF.

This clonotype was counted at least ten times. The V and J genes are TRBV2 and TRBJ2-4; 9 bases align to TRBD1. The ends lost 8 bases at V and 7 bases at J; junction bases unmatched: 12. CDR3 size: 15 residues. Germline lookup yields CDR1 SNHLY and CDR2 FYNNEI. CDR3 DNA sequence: TGTGCCAGCGGAAACGGACAGGGGTTTTGGAACATTCAGTACTTC. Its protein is CASGNGQGFWNIQYF.

The CDR3: CSALKGQTNTEAFF. CDR3 DNA: TGCAGTGCCCTGAAAGGACAGACTAACACTGAAGCTTTCTTT. The genes are TRBV20-1 and TRBJ1-1; D is perhaps TRBD1 (6 bases). V was shortened by 6 bases and J by 2 bases, with 16 bases between the two germline ends. The CDR3 extends over 14 amino acids. The germline CDR1 and CDR2 sequences are DFQATT and SNEGSKA (reference sequence).

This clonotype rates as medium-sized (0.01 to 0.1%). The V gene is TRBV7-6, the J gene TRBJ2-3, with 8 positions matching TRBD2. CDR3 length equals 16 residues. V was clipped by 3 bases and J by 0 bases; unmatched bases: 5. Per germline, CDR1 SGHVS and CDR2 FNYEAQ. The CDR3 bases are TGTGCCAGCAGCTTTGGTAGCGGGACTAGCACAGATACGCAGTATTTT. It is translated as CASSFGSGTSTDTQYF.

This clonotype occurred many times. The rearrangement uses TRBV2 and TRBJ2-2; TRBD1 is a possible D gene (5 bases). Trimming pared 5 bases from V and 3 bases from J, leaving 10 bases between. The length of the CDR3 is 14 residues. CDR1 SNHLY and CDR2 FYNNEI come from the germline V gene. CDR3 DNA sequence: TGTGCCAGCAGTCTACGCAGGGACACCGGGGAGCTGTTTTTT. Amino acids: CASSLRRDTGELFF.

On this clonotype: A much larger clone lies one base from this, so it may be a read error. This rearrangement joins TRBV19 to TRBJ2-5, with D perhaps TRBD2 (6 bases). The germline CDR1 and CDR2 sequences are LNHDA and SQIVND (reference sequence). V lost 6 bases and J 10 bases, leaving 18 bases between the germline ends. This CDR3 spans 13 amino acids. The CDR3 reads CASSNRRGVDQYF. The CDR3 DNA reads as TGTGCCAGTAGCAACAGGCGCGGGGTGGACCAGTACTTC.

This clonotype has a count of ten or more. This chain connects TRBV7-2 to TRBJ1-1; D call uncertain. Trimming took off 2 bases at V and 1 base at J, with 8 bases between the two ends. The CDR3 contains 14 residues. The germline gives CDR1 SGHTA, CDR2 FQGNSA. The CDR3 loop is CASSLSTENTEAFF. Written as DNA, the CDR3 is TGTGCCAGCAGCTTATCCACTGAGAACACTGAAGCTTTCTTT.